A selection of T cell receptor beta chains follows, all from one sample in a study of regulatory T cells in long-lasting Graves disease. A single record per CDR3 protein comes from TCRdb applying MiXCR to the multiplex PCR reads. This table holds a few hundred thousand distinct CDR3 sequences, around 15% found once. This same sample was also taken into another study, of T cells in Graves' hyperthyroidism and ophthalmopathy.

The sample was peripheral blood mononuclear cells (PBMCs), taken at new diagnosis, from a patient treated with antithyroid drugs. The origin of the receptors is a man aged 40-49 years with Graves disease. Both conserved end residues are part of each CDR3. The order of the fields is J gene, V gene, CDR3 protein.

j_gene: TRBJ1-1
v_gene: TRBV10-3
CDR3aa: CAIRLTTGDTEAFF

j_gene: TRBJ2-7
v_gene: TRBV19
CDR3aa: CASSMRGGLYEQYF

j_gene: TRBJ2-7
v_gene: TRBV6-1
CDR3aa: CASSTRRGGLEQYF

j_gene: TRBJ1-2
v_gene: TRBV7-9
CDR3aa: CASSLGSMGHYGYTF

j_gene: TRBJ2-1
v_gene: TRBV28
CDR3aa: CASSLPGDEQFF

j_gene: TRBJ2-5
v_gene: TRBV12-3/TRBV12-4
CDR3aa: CASSPPGLSRETQYF

j_gene: TRBJ2-5
v_gene: TRBV12-3/TRBV12-4
CDR3aa: CASSFDSSGGETQYF

j_gene: TRBJ2-3
v_gene: TRBV24-1
CDR3aa: CATSDPPPVDTQYF

j_gene: TRBJ2-7
v_gene: TRBV6-5
CDR3aa: CASSSPGSEQYF

j_gene: TRBJ1-5
v_gene: TRBV27
CDR3aa: CASSKSNQPQHF

j_gene: TRBJ1-5
v_gene: TRBV7-3
CDR3aa: CASSLAGGGNQPQHF

j_gene: TRBJ1-5
v_gene: TRBV12-3/TRBV12-4
CDR3aa: CASSSETGGAQHF

j_gene: TRBJ2-3
v_gene: TRBV4-2
CDR3aa: CASSRFVGETDTQYF

j_gene: TRBJ2-1
v_gene: TRBV11-3
CDR3aa: CASSTSDRSYPYNEQFF

j_gene: TRBJ2-2
v_gene: TRBV11-2
CDR3aa: CASSHLHGELFF

j_gene: TRBJ2-7
v_gene: TRBV6-1
CDR3aa: CASGALSSYEQYF

j_gene: TRBJ2-7
v_gene: TRBV4-3
CDR3aa: CASSQGTGNEEQYF

j_gene: TRBJ2-5
v_gene: TRBV27
CDR3aa: CASSQERWQTQYF

j_gene: TRBJ2-7
v_gene: TRBV11-2
CDR3aa: CASSLAFPQKQYF

j_gene: TRBJ1-1
v_gene: TRBV20-1
CDR3aa: CSASPGQRVNTEAFF

j_gene: TRBJ1-5
v_gene: TRBV24-1
CDR3aa: CATSDPPGGPQHF

j_gene: TRBJ2-7
v_gene: TRBV6-1
CDR3aa: CASRQGIPNEQYF

j_gene: TRBJ2-3
v_gene: TRBV9
CDR3aa: CASKGGAGITDTQYF

j_gene: TRBJ2-7
v_gene: TRBV6-5
CDR3aa: CASSYDSGPSYEQYF

j_gene: TRBJ2-2
v_gene: TRBV28
CDR3aa: CASSQGTYTGELFF

j_gene: TRBJ2-4
v_gene: TRBV12-3/TRBV12-4
CDR3aa: CASSPQGGIAKNIQYF

j_gene: TRBJ2-2
v_gene: TRBV10-1
CDR3aa: CASSDRGGANTGELFF

j_gene: TRBJ2-5
v_gene: TRBV20-1
CDR3aa: CSARTSGGEPQYF

j_gene: TRBJ1-1
v_gene: TRBV2
CDR3aa: CASSVMGLNTEAFF

j_gene: TRBJ2-3
v_gene: TRBV6-2/TRBV6-3
CDR3aa: CASSEALGQAQYF

j_gene: TRBJ2-4
v_gene: TRBV11-3
CDR3aa: CASSPQGDIQYF

j_gene: TRBJ2-3
v_gene: TRBV20-1
CDR3aa: CSAPTSGGLPHTQYF

j_gene: TRBJ2-5
v_gene: TRBV7-2
CDR3aa: CASSLALAGGTQYF

j_gene: TRBJ1-5
v_gene: TRBV6-2/TRBV6-3
CDR3aa: CASSYSLQGYQPQHF

j_gene: TRBJ2-4
v_gene: TRBV5-1
CDR3aa: CASSPEANLAKNIQYF

j_gene: TRBJ2-3
v_gene: TRBV18
CDR3aa: CASSPGWSGGRTDTQYF

j_gene: TRBJ2-1
v_gene: TRBV12-5
CDR3aa: CASGLDRGYNEQFF

j_gene: TRBJ1-1
v_gene: TRBV12-3/TRBV12-4
CDR3aa: CASTYRGLNTEAFF

j_gene: TRBJ2-7
v_gene: TRBV11-2
CDR3aa: CASSLDSGTYEQYF

j_gene: TRBJ2-3
v_gene: TRBV20-1
CDR3aa: CSAPWLEGADTQYF

j_gene: .
v_gene: TRBV18
CDR3aa: CASSPRMGSGETQYF

j_gene: TRBJ2-3
v_gene: TRBV29-1
CDR3aa: CSAQRGGARFTDTQYF

j_gene: TRBJ2-3
v_gene: TRBV6-1
CDR3aa: CASSEYGGGGTDTQYF

j_gene: TRBJ2-3
v_gene: TRBV7-3
CDR3aa: CASSPKGENTQYF

j_gene: TRBJ1-5
v_gene: TRBV28
CDR3aa: CASSFRLGQGARQPQHF

j_gene: TRBJ2-7
v_gene: TRBV9
CDR3aa: CASSPLGLAGNEQYF

j_gene: TRBJ2-1
v_gene: TRBV29-1
CDR3aa: CSVSKRGPPLDEQFF

j_gene: TRBJ1-1
v_gene: TRBV29-1
CDR3aa: CSVEVRGLHRTEAFF

j_gene: TRBJ1-6
v_gene: TRBV5-1
CDR3aa: CASSFSSSYNSPLHF

j_gene: TRBJ1-3
v_gene: TRBV5-1
CDR3aa: CASSNRDSPVGNTIYF

j_gene: TRBJ2-3
v_gene: TRBV7-9
CDR3aa: CASSPSPGQGADTQYF

j_gene: TRBJ1-2
v_gene: TRBV12-3/TRBV12-4
CDR3aa: CASSWGQVYGYTF

j_gene: TRBJ2-1
v_gene: TRBV7-9
CDR3aa: CASSFGGGGYNEQFF

j_gene: TRBJ2-1
v_gene: TRBV4-1
CDR3aa: CASSQGLAGANEQFF